A selection of T cell receptor beta chains follows, all from one sample in a study of blood T cell repertoires in COVID-19. Here immunoSEQ multiplex PCR was the method, and the copy in TCRdb shows in-frame clones only, minus some. The table includes tens of thousands of clones, 70% to 90% detected once. The sample comprised peripheral blood. These receptors came from a man between 45 and 60 years old with COVID-19, enrolled during active disease. The conserved cysteine and the conserved F or W are not part of the CDR3 here.

j_call	v_call	cdr3_aa
TRBJ2-7	TRBV3-1/TRBV3-2	ASSQPSGQGSEEQY
TRBJ1-5	TRBV11-2	ASSASTNQPQH
TRBJ1-3	TRBV6-5	AIANPGDSGNTIY
TRBJ1-6	TRBV4-1	ASSQSNRGYNSPLH
TRBJ1-4	TRBV7-9	ASSTGQGREKLF
TRBJ1-2	TRBV29-1	SVRGMWVPYGYT
TRBJ2-7	TRBV5-1	ASSLGSDEQY
TRBJ1-1	TRBV18	ASSPIDKVGEAF
TRBJ1-2	TRBV3-1/TRBV3-2	ASSPSSGDYGYT
TRBJ2-5	TRBV11-1	ASSLRETQY
TRBJ2-7	TRBV5-1	ASSSGLAGATTYEQY
TRBJ2-5	TRBV5-1	ASSLGTSGGHEETQY
TRBJ2-7	TRBV5-6	ASSLEGGTDEQY
TRBJ2-2	TRBV7-9	ASSQQGSGELF
TRBJ2-6	TRBV7-3	ASSPQGANVLT
TRBJ1-4	TRBV7-9	ASSLVGGDQN
TRBJ1-4	TRBV5-1	ASSLEGLPERF
TRBJ1-5	TRBV18	ASSPIRYMRQGGNQPQH
TRBJ2-2	TRBV10-3	AIRDRGNTGELF
TRBJ1-6	TRBV9	ASNSGGRQNSPLH
TRBJ1-5	TRBV6-5	ASGGLYQPQH
TRBJ2-3	TRBV19	ASNRAAQPSTDTQY
TRBJ2-4	TRBV5-1	ASSLAGTGAGISIQY
TRBJ2-3	TRBV11-2	ASSLGDSTDTQY
TRBJ1-2	TRBV10-3	AISGGGQGVDGYGYT
TRBJ1-3	TRBV6-5	ASSYQNTIY
TRBJ2-7	TRBV27	ASSRDSLAYEQY
TRBJ1-2	TRBV6-5	ASSPQSFYGYT
TRBJ2-5	TRBV6-2/TRBV6-3	ASSYGLAGGRAETQY
TRBJ1-4	TRBV7-2	ASSSQGAPNEKLF
TRBJ1-5	TRBV28	ASSSGTVNQPQH
TRBJ2-7	TRBV7-9	ASSKGQGSYEQY
TRBJ2-7	TRBV5-5	ASSSRLAVSYEQY
TRBJ2-5	TRBV9	ASSVAGQGIWETQY
TRBJ2-7	TRBV7-6	ASSLEGTRAYEQY
TRBJ1-5	TRBV11-2	ASRMDLNRGGNQPQH
TRBJ2-7	TRBV10-3	ATAPPGQGSYEQY
TRBJ1-2	TRBV2	ASRDRGIDGYT
TRBJ1-6	TRBV27	ASSSHRGQGSSSYNSPLH
TRBJ2-3	TRBV24-1	ATSLGYSVDTQY
TRBJ1-5	TRBV7-2	ASSTMGGSNQPQH
TRBJ1-2	TRBV3-1/TRBV3-2	ASSQWGDNYGYT
TRBJ1-1	TRBV4-2	ASSQAGFHTEAF
TRBJ1-3	TRBV21-1	ASSKRTGPPSGNTIY
TRBJ2-5	TRBV7-9	ASSFRQAEETQY
TRBJ1-6	TRBV28	ASSSESRGLSYNSPLH
TRBJ1-1	TRBV4-1	ASSQVEGRFTEAF
TRBJ2-3	TRBV5-1	ASSLALLSGVADTQY
TRBJ1-2	TRBV7-8	ASSFWDRPNYGYT